This T cell receptor (beta chain) emerged from a study of shared clonotypes between healthy human individuals. Here immunoSEQ multiplex PCR was the method, and the copy in TCRdb shows in-frame clones only, minus some. The sample shows approximately 92,000 clones, over 60% of them seen only once. V was clipped by 2 bases and J by 2 bases, with 11 bases between them. The germline CDR1 and CDR2 sequences are SGHRS and YFSETQ. This CDR3 comprises 14 residues. This receptor was identified in a man younger than 40 in good health. The material sequenced was memory CD8+ T cells sorted from blood. The sample's subset: CD45RO+ cells pooled with CCR7-negative TemRA cells. The chain is built from TRBV5-1 and TRBJ2-7; D uncertain. CDR3 coding DNA: TGCGCCAGCAGCTTTTCTTTGGAGACCTACGAGCAGTACTTC. Translating gives CASSFSLETYEQYF.